This T cell receptor beta chain was obtained from a study of blood T cell repertoires in COVID-19. In the original workflow: It was from reference gene primer amplification that nucleated cell counts were estimated. The protocol was immunoSEQ multiplex PCR, while the TCRdb copy is restricted to in-frame clones and leaves out a portion. V and J calls and clone size are those listed in that table; D and trimming were worked out from the DNA. The sample lists a few hundred thousand clones, 70% to 90% occurring once. The sequenced sample was peripheral blood. This receptor was taken from a human donor with COVID-19, enrolled during active disease. The donor label of this sample is uncertain.

CDR3 residues: CASSQGPTNYGYTF. In DNA, the CDR3 is TGTGCCAGCAGCCAAGGGCCCACTAACTATGGCTACACCTTC. J is TRBJ1-2 and V is TRBV3-1 (or the pseudogene TRBV3-2); the D is unclear. The V gene lost 1 base and the J gene lost 0 bases, with 6 bases spanning the gap. Germline CDR1 is LGHDT and CDR2 is YNNKEL (reference sequence). This CDR3 spans 14 amino acids.